Each of the 18 T cell receptor beta chains below was sequenced from the same sample in a study of beta chain features in type 1 diabetes. Sequencing targeted expressed TCRB transcripts, as all isolated RNA had been reverse transcribed. TCRdb keeps only in-frame clones here, not all; method: immunoSEQ multiplex PCR. Of approximately 380,000 clones in the sample, about 14% were seen once. Sequenced: naive CD4+ T cells from blood. These receptors were collected from a woman between 18 and 29 years old in good health.

This clone showed up just a few times. V gene TRBV25-1 combines with J gene TRBJ2-3; TRBD2 agrees at 16 bases. This CDR3 is 16 amino acids long. Losses at the gene ends were 3 bases for V and 3 bases for J; bases not matched to a gene: 0. Germline V CDR1 and CDR2: MGHDK, SYGVNS. CDR3 nucleotides: TGTGCCAGCAGTGAGGGACTAGCGGGAGGGACAGATACGCAGTATTTT. Protein sequence: CASSEGLAGGTDTQYF.

The CDR3 sequence is CAWRLRQGWIQNTEAFF. The DNA for the CDR3 is TGTGCCTGGAGGCTCAGACAGGGATGGATACAGAACACTGAAGCTTTCTTT. V and J are TRBV30 and TRBJ1-1; TRBD1 aligns across 7 bases. CDR3 size: 17 residues. V was clipped by 3 bases and J by 1 base; unmatched bases: 14. Germline values: CDR1 GTSNPN, CDR2 SVGIG (reference sequence).

J is TRBJ1-5 and V is TRBV7-9, with TRBD1 matching over 7 bases. V lost 5 bases, J lost 0 bases, and 4 bases stayed unmatched. This CDR3 region has 15 residues. Germline V gives CDR1 SEHNR, CDR2 FQNEAQ (reference sequence). The CDR3 nucleotides read TGTGCCAGCAGCCTGCAGGGGGGTAGCAATCAGCCCCAGCATTTT. Amino acids: CASSLQGGSNQPQHF.

In its sample, this clone was seen a few times. The chain's CDR3 is CASSRDSSYNEQFF. The CDR3 DNA follows: TGTGCCAGCAGCAGGGACAGCTCCTACAATGAGCAGTTCTTC. The chain recombines TRBV6-5 with TRBJ2-1; 7 bases fit TRBD1. Trimming cost V 6 bases and J 0 bases; bases outside gene matches: 2. The CDR3 is 14 residues long. The germline V gene encodes CDR1 MNHEY and CDR2 SVGAGI.

The chain employs TRBV27 and TRBJ1-2; D is perhaps TRBD1 (6 bases). V lost 5 bases to trimming and J lost 1 base, with 17 bases between them. Germline V gene lookup returns CDR1 MNHEY and CDR2 SMNVEV (reference sequence). The CDR3 consists of 16 residues. For the CDR3, the DNA is TGTGCCAGCAGTCCACCCCGGGACAAACTTAACTATGGCTACACCTTC. Encoded protein: CASSPPRDKLNYGYTF.

V gene TRBV6-5 combines with J gene TRBJ2-7; 7 positions match TRBD2. The CDR3 is 15 amino acids. With 5 bases clipped from V and 4 bases from J, the junction kept 11 bases outside the gene matches. Germline loops: CDR1 MNHEY, CDR2 SVGAGI. CDR3 nucleotides: TGTGCCAGCAGTCCCTTTTGGGGAGGGAAGTACGAGCAGTACTTC. This codes for CASSPFWGGKYEQYF.

The V and J genes are TRBV28 and TRBJ2-5, with a possible D match to TRBD1 (6 bases). Germline CDR1 and CDR2: MDHEN and SYDVKM. V was shortened by 8 bases and J by 4 bases, with 17 bases between the two germline ends. This CDR3 region has 14 residues. Here the CDR3 reads CASSTFRGPETQYF. The CDR3 DNA follows: TGTGCCAGCTCCACATTCAGGGGCCCAGAGACCCAGTACTTC.

The chain uses TRBV20-1 and TRBJ2-3; D call uncertain. CDR3 size: 11 residues. V dropped 5 bases and J dropped 7 bases, with 10 bases sitting between them. Germline V gene sequence: CDR1 DFQATT, CDR2 SNEGSKA (reference sequence). This CDR3 is CSASLSNTQYF. The CDR3 nucleotides are TGCAGTGCTTCACTATCGAATACGCAGTATTTT.

This clone was detected only a few times. J is TRBJ2-5 and V is TRBV29-1; D may be TRBD1 (5 bases). This CDR3 region has 12 residues. The V gene lost 5 bases and the J gene lost 2 bases, with 9 bases spanning the gap. Germline V gene sequence: CDR1 SQVTM, CDR2 ANQGSEA. The CDR3 region has the DNA TGCAGCGTTTGGGCAGGGCAAGAGACCCAGTACTTC. It codes for CSVWAGQETQYF.

This clone was counted many times. The chain uses TRBV29-1 and TRBJ2-7; 7 bases line up with TRBD1. Trimming removed 5 bases from V and 6 bases from J; junction bases left unmatched: 13. The CDR3 covers 14 residues. Germline assignment: CDR1 SQVTM and CDR2 ANQGSEA. This chain's CDR3 is CSVLGQERGIEQYF. DNA of the CDR3: TGCAGCGTTCTTGGACAGGAACGAGGGATCGAGCAGTACTTC.

The rearrangement uses TRBV27 and TRBJ2-2; 9 bases line up with TRBD2. V trimming: 3 bases; J trimming: 9 bases; junction bases outside the gene matches: 8. The germline gives CDR1 MNHEY, CDR2 SMNVEV (reference sequence). The CDR3 length is 15 residues. The CDR3 DNA reads as TGTGCCAGCAGTTTTTTGTCTAGCGGGAACAGGGAGCTGTTTTTT. This gives the protein CASSFLSSGNRELFF.

The genes are TRBV30 and TRBJ2-5, with 7 positions matching TRBD2. The V gene end was trimmed by 1 base and the J gene end by 1 base; junction bases not matched to a gene: 6. The CDR3 covers 15 residues. CDR1 GTSNPN and CDR2 SVGIG come from the germline V gene (reference sequence). The CDR3 loop is CAWSAQSGGQETQYF. As DNA, the CDR3 is TGTGCCTGGAGTGCCCAGTCGGGGGGCCAAGAGACCCAGTACTTC. The whole variable domain, remainder taken from reference TRBV30 and TRBJ2-5, is SQTIHQWPATLVQPVGSPLSLECTVEGTSNPNLYWYRQAAGRGLQLLFYSVGIGQISSEVPQNLSASRPQDRQFILSSKKLLLSDSGFYLCAWSAQSGGQETQYFGPGTRLLVL.

The gene calls are TRBV6-6 and TRBJ2-3; D may be TRBD2 (5 bases). The CDR3 extends over 12 amino acids. Germline assignment: CDR1 MNHNY and CDR2 SVGAGI (reference sequence). CDR3 amino acids: CTTGGFADTQYF. Here the CDR3 DNA reads TGTACCACCGGAGGTTTCGCAGATACGCAGTATTTT.

The genes are TRBV7-8 and TRBJ2-1; 7 bases match TRBD1. Per the germline V gene, CDR1 is SGHVS and CDR2 is FQNEAQ. There are 17 residues in the CDR3. The J segment lost 5 bases and the V segment lost 2 bases, leaving 12 bases of the junction unmatched. Here the CDR3 DNA reads TGTGCCAGCAGCTTAAAAATCGCACAGGGGCGTGACAATGAGCAGTTCTTC. Its translation: CASSLKIAQGRDNEQFF.

This sequence joins TRBV28 and TRBJ2-6, with D maybe TRBD1 (6 bases). The germline V gene has CDR1 MDHEN and CDR2 SYDVKM. The CDR3 is 16 residues long. Between the trimmed V and J ends, which lost 6 bases and 1 base, there was a span of 13 bases. CDR3 sequence: CASRQQGPSGANVLTF. The CDR3 region has the DNA TGTGCCAGCAGACAACAGGGCCCTTCTGGGGCCAACGTCCTGACTTTC.

This clone was observed a few times. This chain links TRBV7-2 with TRBJ2-5; D is perhaps TRBD2 (7 bases). Trimming shortened V by 1 base and J by 2 bases, and 11 bases separated the two germline ends. This CDR3 is built from 15 residues. The germline gives CDR1 SGHTA, CDR2 FQGNSA. The CDR3 region is CASSLVGGQQETQYF. The CDR3 coding sequence is TGTGCCAGCAGCTTAGTGGGGGGGCAGCAAGAGACCCAGTACTTC.

This clone showed up just a few times. V is TRBV30 and J is TRBJ2-7, with 9 bases that match TRBD2. There are 13 residues in the CDR3. The trim removed 3 bases at V and 3 bases at J, leaving 3 bases unmatched. Germline V gene sequence: CDR1 GTSNPN, CDR2 SVGIG (reference sequence). The CDR3 DNA reads TGTGCCTGGAGCATAGCGGGGGACTACGAGCAGTACTTC. It yields the protein CAWSIAGDYEQYF.

The chain joins TRBV6-5 to TRBJ1-1; TRBD1 might be the D (5 bases). CDR1 is MNHEY, CDR2 SVGAGI, per germline. This CDR3 contains 16 residues. The ends were cut back, 0 bases at V and 0 bases at J, with 11 bases in the middle. CDR3 in amino acids: CASSYSTVGMNTEAFF. CDR3 DNA: TGTGCCAGCAGTTACTCGACAGTGGGTATGAACACTGAAGCTTTCTTT.